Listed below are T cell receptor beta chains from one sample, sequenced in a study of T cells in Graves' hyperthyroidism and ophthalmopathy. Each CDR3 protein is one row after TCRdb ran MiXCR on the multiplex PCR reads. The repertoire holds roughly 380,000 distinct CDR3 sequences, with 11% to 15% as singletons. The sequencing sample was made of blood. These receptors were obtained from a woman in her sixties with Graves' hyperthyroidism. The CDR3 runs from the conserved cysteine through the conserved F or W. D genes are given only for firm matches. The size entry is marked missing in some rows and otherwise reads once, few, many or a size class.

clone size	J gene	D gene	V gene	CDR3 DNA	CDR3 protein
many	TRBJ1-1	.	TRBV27	TGTGCCAGCAGTTACACTGGTGTGAACACTGAAGCTTTCTTT	CASSYTGVNTEAFF
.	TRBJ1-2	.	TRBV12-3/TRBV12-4	TGTGCCAGCAGTTCAGACGGGGACTATGGCTACACCTTC	CASSSDGDYGYTF
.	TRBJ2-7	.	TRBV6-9	TGTGCCAGCAGTTATGGGGTTGGGCTCTACGAGCAGTACTTC	CASSYGVGLYEQYF
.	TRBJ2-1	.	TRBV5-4	TGTGCCAGCAGCTCCGGGCAGGGGTCTTTCAATGAGCAGTTCTTC	CASSSGQGSFNEQFF
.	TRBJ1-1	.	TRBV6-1	TGTGCCAGCAGCCGACAGGAGGGGATTATCACTGAAGCTTTCTTT	CASSRQEGIITEAFF
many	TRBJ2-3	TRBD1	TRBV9	TGTGCCAGCAGTTCCAGGGGGCAAAATACGCAGTATTTT	CASSSRGQNTQYF
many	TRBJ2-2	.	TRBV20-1	TGCAGTGCTAGACGGGAAGCCGCGAACACCGGGGAGCTGTTTTTT	CSARREAANTGELFF
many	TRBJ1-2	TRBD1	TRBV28	TGTGCCAGCAGTTTCCGGGACAGGGGAAACTATGGCTACACCTTC	CASSFRDRGNYGYTF
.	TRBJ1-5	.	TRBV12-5	TGTGCCACCACGTTAGCCGATCAGCCCCAGCATTTT	CATTLADQPQHF
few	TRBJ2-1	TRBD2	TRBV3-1	TGTGCCAGCAGCCTAGCGGGAGAAAACCACCTGTTCTTC	CASSLAGENHLFF
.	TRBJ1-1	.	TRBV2	TGTGCCAGCAGGAAAGGACAGATGAACACTGAAGCTTTCTTT	CASRKGQMNTEAFF
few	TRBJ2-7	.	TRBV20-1	TGCAGTGCCGAAAGTTGGCAGTCTAGCTCCTACGAGCAGTACTTC	CSAESWQSSSYEQYF
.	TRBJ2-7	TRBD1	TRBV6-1	TGTGCCAGCAGTGAAGCCCTGACAGGGGGCCCCCACGAGCAGTACTTC	CASSEALTGGPHEQYF
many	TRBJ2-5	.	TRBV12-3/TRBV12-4	TGTGCCAGCAGTTCCACGCGTTTATCCCAGTACTTC	CASSSTRLSQYF
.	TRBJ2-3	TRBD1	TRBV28	TGTGCCAGCAGTCGGACAGGTGGATCCAGCACAGATACGCAGTATTTT	CASSRTGGSSTDTQYF
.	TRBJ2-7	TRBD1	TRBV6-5	TGTGCCAGCAGTTACTCGGGGACAGGGGGCCGATCCTACGAGCAGTACTTC	CASSYSGTGGRSYEQYF